Below, one T cell receptor (beta chain) is given with its context. No cognate antigen has been identified for it. Qualities for individual bases were not recorded, and no much larger clone is one base off. The data stem from a study of blood T cell repertoires in COVID-19 (dated by TCRdb to the early 2020s). Turning to the overall study: Collaborator samples came from the United States, Italy and Spain and covered acute and convalescent phases of COVID-19. Deeply sampled blood TCRbeta repertoires from subjects exposed to, actively infected with, or recovered from COVID-19 were included in the dataset. A de-identified subject ID, COVID-19 status, age in years and sex were almost always included in the sample metadata. The repertoires were released in a freely available public database meant as a resource for research on the immune response to SARS-CoV-2. The material from the prospective study consisted of cDNA or gDNA derived from T cells, B-cell-depleted T cells, or PBMCs. Samples were obtained from the ongoing ImmuneRACE study (first 160 participants) and from 1,000 to 1,500 subjects provided by 6 global collaborators. Where available, HLA class I and class II types were obtained from metadata supplied by the sample provider rather than from assay-based typing. What the work shows at the level of the full study, not this receptor alone: The amount of clinical and demographic metadata varied by source and participant and was provided uncurated.

As encoded in the germline V gene, CDR1 is SGHTA while CDR2 is FQGNSA. CDR3 length: 15 amino acids, cysteine to phenylalanine. Only the CDR3 DNA stays, 45 bases, in frame from base 1. Trimming removed 3 bases from V and 5 bases from J; the gene matches leave 3 bases unexplained. Each collaborating institution followed its own protocols to collect whole blood in K2EDTA tubes. For TCRbeta analysis, collaborators shipped samples as frozen whole blood, isolated PBMCs, or DNA extracted from either of those sample types. TCRbeta CDR3 regions were amplified from genomic DNA using the immunoSEQ Assay, a bias-controlled multiplex PCR. The authors processed their data as follows. Nucleated cell counts per sample were estimated from amplification of reference gene primers within the assay. To quantify the absolute abundance of each unique TCRbeta CDR3 rearrangement, sequence reads were collapsed and filtered. For each sample, productive Simpson clonality was calculated as the square root of Simpson's diversity index across productive rearrangements. In its TCRdb copy, this immuneACCESS table keeps in-frame sequences only and misses some clones. Where compared with another copy, unresolved V genes explain less than half of these, and the others have no known cause. V and J calls and clone size are copied from that table; D and trimming were computed from the DNA. This sample has some 200,000 clones in its table, and roughly 88% of those were observed once. The top ten hold 13% of the sample.

This clonotype originated in a human donor in a cohort sampled during active COVID-19. Sample: peripheral blood. This receptor chain uses TRBV7-2 and TRBJ2-1; 11 junctional bases match TRBD2. The nucleotides are TGTGCCAGCAGCTTGGGACTAGCGGAAAACAATGAGCAGTTCTTC. Translated, this is CASSLGLAENNEQFF.